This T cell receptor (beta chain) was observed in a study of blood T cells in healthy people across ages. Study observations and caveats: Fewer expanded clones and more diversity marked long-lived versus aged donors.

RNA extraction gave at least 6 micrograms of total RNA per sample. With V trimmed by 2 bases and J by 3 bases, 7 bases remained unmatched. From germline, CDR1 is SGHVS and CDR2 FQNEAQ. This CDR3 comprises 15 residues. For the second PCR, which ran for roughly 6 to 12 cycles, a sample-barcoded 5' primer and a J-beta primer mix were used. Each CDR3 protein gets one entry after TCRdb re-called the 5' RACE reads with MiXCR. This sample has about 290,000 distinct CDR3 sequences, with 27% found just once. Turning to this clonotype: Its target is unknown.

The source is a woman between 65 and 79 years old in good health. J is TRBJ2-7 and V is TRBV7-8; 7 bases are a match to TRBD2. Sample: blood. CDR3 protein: CASSLRAGPFYEQYF. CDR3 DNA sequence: TGTGCCAGCAGCTTACGAGCGGGACCATTCTACGAGCAGTACTTC.